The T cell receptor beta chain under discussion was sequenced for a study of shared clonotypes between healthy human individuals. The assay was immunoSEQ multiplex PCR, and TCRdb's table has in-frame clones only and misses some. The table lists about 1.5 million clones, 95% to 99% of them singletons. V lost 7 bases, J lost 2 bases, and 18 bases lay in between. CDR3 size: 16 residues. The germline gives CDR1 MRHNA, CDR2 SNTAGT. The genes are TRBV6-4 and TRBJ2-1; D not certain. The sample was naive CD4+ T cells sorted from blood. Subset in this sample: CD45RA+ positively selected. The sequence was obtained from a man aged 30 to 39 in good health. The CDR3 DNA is TGTGCCAGCAAGCCAGAGATGTGGGGAACCTACAATGAGCAGTTCTTC. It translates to CASKPEMWGTYNEQFF.